Listed here are 13 T cell receptor beta chains from one sample, sequenced in a study of T cell responses to AZD1222 COVID-19 vaccine. TCRdb's copy holds only in-frame clones and misses some; the assay was immunoSEQ multiplex PCR. The repertoire holds 180,000 or so clones, with roughly nine tenths as singletons. This specimen was peripheral blood, taken 28 days after the second AZD1222 dose. The receptors originated from an adult who received the AZD1222 COVID-19 vaccine.

This clone was detected only a few times. This chain connects TRBV7-9 to TRBJ1-2, with a tentative D call TRBD1 (6 bases). CDR3 length: 15 residues. The V gene lost 2 bases and the J gene lost 2 bases, with 12 bases spanning the gap. Per the germline V gene, CDR1 is SEHNR and CDR2 is FQNEAQ (reference sequence). CDR3 nucleotides: TGTGCCAGCAGCTTAACAGGGCTAGGGAACTATGGCTACACCTTC. This sequence encodes CASSLTGLGNYGYTF.

The J gene is TRBJ1-1, the V gene TRBV29-1; D gene uncertain. The germline V gene has CDR1 SQVTM and CDR2 ANQGSEA. The CDR3 has 13 residues. In DNA form, the CDR3 reads TGCACCTACCGTGGGCACATGAACACTGAAGCTTTCTTT. This gives the protein CTYRGHMNTEAFF.

The rearrangement links TRBV28 to TRBJ2-2; D is undetermined. CDR1 is MDHEN, CDR2 SYDVKM, per germline. V lost 3 bases to trimming and J lost 5 bases, with 10 bases between them. This CDR3 comprises 14 residues. The CDR3 protein is CASSFHPRTGELFF. CDR3 in DNA: TGTGCCAGCAGTTTCCACCCCCGAACCGGGGAGCTGTTTTTT.

The chain carries TRBV12-3 or TRBV12-4 and TRBJ2-1; TRBD1 matches 7 bases. CDR3 length equals 13 residues. With V trimmed by 5 bases and J by 9 bases, 7 bases remained unmatched. The CDR3 coding sequence is TGTGCCAGCAGTCCGACAGGGTCTAGTGAGCAGTTCTTC. It yields the protein CASSPTGSSEQFF.

The gene calls are TRBV2 and TRBJ2-1; TRBD2 matches 7 bases. Germline V lookup: CDR1 SNHLY, CDR2 FYNNEI. With V trimmed by 6 bases and J by 2 bases, 7 bases remained unmatched. The CDR3 is made up of 15 amino acids. The CDR3 bases are TGTGCCAGCAGCCCCGGCGCGGGGGCCTACAATGAGCAGTTCTTC. Its translation is CASSPGAGAYNEQFF.

The chain carries TRBV5-1 and TRBJ1-1, with 7 bases lining up with TRBD1. V was pared by 0 bases and J by 0 bases, with 8 bases of the junction left unmatched. Germline lookup yields CDR1 SGHRS and CDR2 YFSETQ. The CDR3 totals 17 residues. This chain's CDR3 is CASSLVGRGDVNTEAFF. For the CDR3, the DNA is TGCGCCAGCAGCTTGGTGGGCAGGGGGGACGTGAACACTGAAGCTTTCTTT.

This chain joins TRBV4-1 and TRBJ2-7; 8 positions agree with TRBD2. J gave up 1 base and V 1 base, and 9 bases lay outside the gene matches. Germline CDR1 is MGHRA and CDR2 is YSYEKL. The CDR3 runs to 17 residues. This chain's CDR3 is CASSQGIAGIGSYEQYF. CDR3 bases: TGCGCCAGCAGCCAAGGGATAGCGGGAATAGGATCCTACGAGCAGTACTTC.

V and J are TRBV2 and TRBJ2-2; 7 nucleotides agree with TRBD1. V shed 8 bases and J 1 base; nucleotides not matched to a gene: 4. The CDR3 sequence is 14 residues long. CDR1 and CDR2 from the germline V gene are SNHLY and FYNNEI. CDR3 residues: CASLRDRNTGELFF. As DNA, the CDR3 is TGTGCCAGCTTAAGGGACAGGAACACCGGGGAGCTGTTTTTT.

J is TRBJ1-5 and V is TRBV20-1; tentatively, D is TRBD1 (5 bases). V shed 3 bases and J shed 3 bases, with 12 bases lying between them. In germline, CDR1 is DFQATT, CDR2 SNEGSKA (reference sequence). The CDR3 sequence is 14 residues long. The CDR3 loop is CSASLGPNNQPQHF. CDR3 DNA sequence: TGCAGTGCTAGTCTGGGGCCGAACAATCAGCCCCAGCATTTT.

This chain joins TRBV6-6 and TRBJ1-2; D uncertain. Trimming removed 5 bases from V and 4 bases from J, with 23 bases in between. This CDR3 contains 17 residues. Germline V CDR1 and CDR2: MNHNY, SVGAGI (reference sequence). CDR3 loop: CASSLVPSGEGGYGYTF. The CDR3 DNA is TGTGCCAGCAGTCTAGTCCCCAGCGGCGAGGGAGGCTATGGCTACACCTTC.

The rearrangement links TRBV6-6 to TRBJ1-3, with 8 bases identical to TRBD1. Germline CDR1 MNHNY, CDR2 SVGAGI (reference sequence). The CDR3 consists of 13 residues. The V gene end was trimmed by 8 bases and the J gene end by 4 bases; junction bases not matched to a gene: 4. For the CDR3, the DNA is TGTGCCAGCGGGCAGGGGGCGGGAAACACCATATATTTT. This sequence encodes CASGQGAGNTIYF.

V gene TRBV13 combines with J gene TRBJ1-2; maybe TRBD1 (6 bases). The CDR3 totals 13 residues. Looked up from germline, CDR1 is PRHDT and CDR2 is FYEKMQ (reference sequence). V lost 4 bases and J 4 bases, leaving 10 bases between the germline ends. The CDR3 sequence: CASSSDRIYGYTF. The DNA of the CDR3 is TGTGCCAGCAGCTCCGACAGGATCTATGGCTACACCTTC.

This chain links TRBV4-1 with TRBJ1-2; 7 bases are a match to TRBD1. J was trimmed by 3 bases and V by 5 bases; bases with no gene match: 9. The CDR3 sequence is 15 residues long. The germline V gene has CDR1 MGHRA and CDR2 YSYEKL. The chain's CDR3 is CASSSWGQSDYGYTF. Here the CDR3 DNA reads TGCGCCAGCAGCTCCTGGGGACAGTCAGACTATGGCTACACCTTC.